Below, 29 T cell receptor beta chains from the same sample are listed, as sequenced in a study of blood T cells in healthy people across ages. Then a second PCR, running about 6 to 12 cycles, was carried out with a sample-barcoded 5' primer and a J-beta primer mix. Each CDR3 protein gets one entry after TCRdb re-called the 5' RACE reads with MiXCR. The table records about 780,000 distinct CDR3 sequences, 20% to 30% of them present only once. These same data were also listed under a study on T cells of mothers and their children.

Sequencing input: blood. These receptors all come from a boy younger than 18 in good health.

The chain couples TRBV21-1 to TRBJ2-5. TRBV21-1 is assigned pseudogene status. The CDR3 spans 13 residues. The CDR3 DNA reads as TGTGCCAGCAGCAAACGTGGAAGAGAGACCCAGTACTTC. It specifies CASSKRGRETQYF.

This rearrangement joins TRBV9 to TRBJ1-2; maybe TRBD1 (5 bases). With 4 bases removed from V and 2 bases from J, the gap between germline ends came to 12 bases. Per the germline V gene, CDR1 is SGDLS and CDR2 is YYNGEE. CDR3 size: 14 residues. The CDR3 reads CASSPGGDNYGYTF. DNA for the CDR3: TGTGCCAGCAGCCCTGGGGGAGACAACTATGGCTACACCTTC. Drawing the rest from reference TRBV9 and TRBJ1-2, the complete variable domain is DSGVTQTPKHLITATGQRVTLRCSPRSGDLSVYWYQQSLDQGLQFLIQYYNGEERAKGNILERFSAQQFPDLHSELNLSSLELGDSALYFCASSPGGDNYGYTFGSGTRLTVV.

This clonotype was observed a handful of times. J is TRBJ1-4 and V is TRBV12-3 or TRBV12-4; D uncertain. V was cut by 3 bases and J by 3 bases, with 11 bases left in between. This CDR3 comprises 15 residues. In nucleotides, the CDR3 is TGTGCCAGCAGTTTTAACAGTGGCGCTAATGAAAAACTGTTTTTT. Translated: CASSFNSGANEKLFF.

The sample holds a few counts of this clonotype. Relative to the germline gene, one junction end is altered; a read error may explain this. CDR3 in amino acids: CASSSQRGNAEAFF. The CDR3 bases are TGTGCCAGCAGCTCCCAAAGGGGGAACGCTGAAGCTTTCTTT. The chain recombines TRBV7-3 with TRBJ1-1, with D possibly matching TRBD1 (6 bases). This CDR3 region has 14 residues. Germline loops: CDR1 SGHTA, CDR2 FQGTGA.

The CDR3 coding sequence is TGTGCCAGCAGTCGCGGGGAGGCCACTGAAGCTTTCTTT. This translates into CASSRGEATEAFF. The chain employs TRBV12-3 or TRBV12-4 and TRBJ1-1; D is unclear. Trimming left V 5 bases short and J 4 bases short, with 11 bases between. The CDR3 length is 13 residues.

This clonotype has just a few counts. The chain recombines TRBV24-1 with TRBJ2-7; 7 bases are a match to TRBD1. CDR1 is KGHDR and CDR2 is SFDVKD in the germline V gene. The CDR3 consists of 11 residues. V lost 5 bases, J lost 9 bases, and 3 bases stayed unmatched. The CDR3 here is CATSAGGRQYF. CDR3 coding DNA: TGTGCCACCAGTGCAGGGGGTAGGCAGTACTTC.

The chain employs TRBV12-3 or TRBV12-4 and TRBJ2-3; 11 nucleotides agree with TRBD2. The CDR3 sequence is 15 residues long. Unmatched junction bases numbered 4, after V lost 2 bases and J lost 6 bases. The CDR3 loop is CASSLWASGGDTQYF. CDR3 sequence (DNA): TGTGCCAGCAGTTTATGGGCTAGCGGGGGGGATACGCAGTATTTT.

This clonotype was detected only a few times. The chain is built from TRBV7-3 and TRBJ2-4; D gene uncertain. The CDR3 sequence is 13 residues long. The V and J ends lost 0 bases and 7 bases respectively, with 7 bases between them. Germline assignment: CDR1 SGHTA and CDR2 FQGTGA. The CDR3 nucleotides are TGTGCCAGCAGCTTAACAGGATGGAACATTCAGTACTTC. Amino acids: CASSLTGWNIQYF.

The V gene is TRBV18, the J gene TRBJ1-5; TRBD1 aligns across 7 bases. CDR1 and CDR2 from the germline V gene are KGHSH and LQKENI. The CDR3 sequence is 16 residues long. J gave up 0 bases and V 5 bases, and 7 bases lay outside the gene matches. The CDR3 DNA reads as TGTGCCAGCTCAAGCGGGACAGCCCTTAGCAATCAGCCCCAGCATTTT. It codes for CASSSGTALSNQPQHF.

This clonotype was found a few times. The chain is built from TRBV12-3 or TRBV12-4 and TRBJ1-2; no reliable D call. This CDR3 has 14 amino acids. V was clipped by 5 bases and J by 2 bases, with 12 bases between them. The CDR3 region has the DNA TGTGCCAGCAGTGCTCTGGTAGGGAACTATGGCTACACCTTC. This encodes CASSALVGNYGYTF.

The chain carries TRBV6-2 or TRBV6-3 and TRBJ1-1; D is undetermined. The germline CDR1 and CDR2 sequences are MNHEY and SVGEGT. There are 15 residues in the CDR3. Trimming cost V 6 bases and J 3 bases, with 17 bases left between them. This CDR3 reads CASRLAEEGYTEAFF. In DNA, the CDR3 is TGTGCCAGCAGACTAGCCGAGGAGGGATACACTGAAGCTTTCTTT.

The chain joins TRBV21-1 to TRBJ2-7; TRBD1, as called in the table, went unchecked against the DNA. TRBV21-1 is a pseudogene. There are 12 residues in the CDR3. CDR3 sequence reads: CASIGTEDEQYF. CDR3 nucleotides: TGTGCCAGCATAGGGACCGAGGACGAGCAGTACTTC.

In this sample, this clonotype turned up a few times. The V and J genes are TRBV11-2 and TRBJ2-2; 9 nucleotides line up with TRBD2. This CDR3 is 15 amino acids long. Trimming took 2 bases from V and 6 from J; bases not matched to a gene: 4. Germline V gene lookup returns CDR1 SGHAT and CDR2 FQNNGV. The CDR3 DNA reads TGTGCCAGCAGCTTAAATAGCGGGGGATCCGGGGAGCTGTTTTTT. Amino acid sequence: CASSLNSGGSGELFF.

This clonotype was seen a few times. CDR3 protein: CSARGDYNSPLHF. DNA for the CDR3: TGCAGTGCTAGAGGGGATTATAATTCACCCCTCCACTTT. The V call is TRBV20-1, the J call TRBJ1-6; D is unresolved. The CDR3 is made up of 13 amino acids. V lost 1 base to trimming and J lost 4 bases, with 5 bases between them. Germline V gene sequence: CDR1 DFQATT, CDR2 SNEGSKA (reference sequence).

V and J are TRBV5-1 and TRBJ2-7; TRBD1 agrees at 9 bases. CDR1 is SGHRS and CDR2 is YFSETQ in the germline V gene. This CDR3 contains 15 residues. V shed 5 bases, J shed 4 bases, and the junction held 10 bases outside the gene matches. CDR3 DNA sequence: TGCGCCAGCAGGGTGGGTCAGGACAGGGGTTACGAGCAGTACTTC. It translates to CASRVGQDRGYEQYF.

In this sample, this clonotype turned up a few times. The chain joins TRBV12-3 or TRBV12-4 to TRBJ1-5; 12 bases agree with TRBD1. The trim removed 6 bases at V and 7 bases at J, leaving 7 bases unmatched. The CDR3 is 15 amino acids. The CDR3 loop is CASRGGQGAKQPQHF. The CDR3 DNA is TGTGCCAGCAGGGGGGGACAGGGGGCGAAACAGCCCCAGCATTTT.

The chain is built from TRBV10-3 and TRBJ2-7, with D tentatively TRBD1 (5 bases). Germline CDR1 ENHRY, CDR2 SYGVKD. V was shortened by 2 bases and J by 0 bases, with 11 bases between the two germline ends. This CDR3 has 15 residues. The DNA of the CDR3 is TGTGCCATCAGTGAGAGAGTAGACAGCTCCTACGAGCAGTACTTC. Its translation: CAISERVDSSYEQYF.

This clonotype was found a few times. The DNA of the CDR3 is TGTGCCAGCAGTTTGGGGATGGGGACTTTCTTGAGTCACAAGAGAGAGCAGTTCTTC. It is translated as CASSLGMGTFLSHKREQFF. The chain recombines TRBV12-3 or TRBV12-4 with TRBJ2-1, with TRBD2 as a possible D gene (6 bases). This CDR3 has 19 amino acids. The V end was cut by 3 bases, the J end by 10 bases, with 31 bases between.

The rearrangement uses TRBV19 and TRBJ2-3; TRBD2 agrees at 10 bases. J was trimmed by 2 bases and V by 4 bases; bases with no gene match: 3. The CDR3 loop spans 15 amino acids. Germline CDR1 LNHDA, CDR2 SQIVND (reference sequence). CDR3 sequence reads: CASSKLAGITDTQYF. DNA of the CDR3: TGTGCCAGTAGTAAACTAGCGGGGATCACAGATACGCAGTATTTT. Together with reference TRBV19 and TRBJ2-3, the CDR3 gives the full variable domain: DGGITQSPKYLFRKEGQNVTLSCEQNLNHDAMYWYRQDPGQGLRLIYYSQIVNDFQKGDIAEGYSVSREKKESFPLTVTSAQKNPTAFYLCASSKLAGITDTQYFGPGTRLTVL.

This chain joins TRBV20-1 and TRBJ2-7; 9 positions match TRBD2. The germline V gene has CDR1 DFQATT and CDR2 SNEGSKA (reference sequence). V shed 0 bases, J shed 6 bases, and the junction held 9 bases outside the gene matches. The CDR3 consists of 15 residues. The CDR3, as DNA: TGCAGTGCTAGAGATCCGGTAGCGGGGGCCTTCGAGCAGTACTTC. This gives the protein CSARDPVAGAFEQYF.

In its sample, this clonotype was seen a few times. CDR3 sequence: CASRDRNTEAFF. As DNA, the CDR3 is TGCGCCAGCCGGGACAGGAACACTGAAGCTTTCTTT. V and J are TRBV5-1 and TRBJ1-1, with 7 bases matching TRBD1. The germline CDR1 and CDR2 sequences are SGHRS and YFSETQ. V lost 7 bases, J lost 1 base, and 1 base stayed unmatched. This CDR3 comprises 12 residues.

The chain links TRBV6-6 to TRBJ2-5; 13 nucleotides agree with TRBD2. From germline, CDR1 is MNHNY and CDR2 SVGAGI (reference sequence). Trimming removed 6 bases from V and 5 bases from J; junction bases left unmatched: 9. CDR3 length: 16 residues. The CDR3 loop is CASRPTSGGAVETQYF. CDR3 coding DNA: TGTGCCAGCAGACCCACTAGCGGGGGGGCAGTGGAGACCCAGTACTTC.

V is TRBV29-1 and J is TRBJ1-2, with no clear D. The CDR3 covers 13 residues. V shed 5 bases and J shed 0 bases, with 10 bases lying between them. CDR1 is SQVTM and CDR2 is ANQGSEA in the germline V gene. The CDR3 DNA reads as TGCAGCGTTACGGGGATTTCTAACTATGGCTACACCTTC. Translated: CSVTGISNYGYTF.

The V gene is TRBV5-1, the J gene TRBJ2-1; D is possibly TRBD2 (5 bases). The CDR3 spans 15 residues. The germline V gene has CDR1 SGHRS and CDR2 YFSETQ. The ends were cut back, 0 bases at V and 5 bases at J, with 12 bases in the middle. The CDR3 loop is CASSLGPGKDNEQFF. The CDR3 DNA is TGCGCCAGCAGCTTGGGGCCGGGGAAGGACAATGAGCAGTTCTTC. The full variable domain, its missing parts supplied by reference TRBV5-1 and TRBJ2-1, is KAGVTQTPRYLIKTRGQQVTLSCSPISGHRSVSWYQQTPGQGLQFLFEYFSETQRNKGNFPGRFSGRQFSNSRSEMNVSTLELGDSALYLCASSLGPGKDNEQFFGPGTRLTVL.

The chain is built from TRBV25-1 and TRBJ2-5; TRBD1 matches 12 bases. The V gene end was trimmed by 5 bases and the J gene end by 1 base; junction bases not matched to a gene: 11. The length of the CDR3 is 18 residues. Germline V gene data show CDR1 as MGHDK and CDR2 as SYGVNS. This CDR3 reads CASSPPGQGAWGQETQYF. CDR3 nucleotide sequence: TGTGCCAGCAGTCCCCCGGGACAGGGGGCGTGGGGCCAAGAGACCCAGTACTTC.

The chain combines TRBV9 with TRBJ2-5; no definite D call. V lost 4 bases, J lost 6 bases, and 13 bases lay in between. This CDR3 is 13 amino acids long. Germline lookup yields CDR1 SGDLS and CDR2 YYNGEE. CDR3 region: CASSHPTSQTQYF. The CDR3, as DNA: TGTGCCAGCAGCCACCCGACATCTCAGACCCAGTACTTC.

This clonotype occurred a few times. The chain joins TRBV2 to TRBJ2-3; no firm D call. The CDR3 has 15 residues. Germline V CDR1 and CDR2: SNHLY, FYNNEI. Trimming pared 3 bases from V and 0 bases from J, leaving 10 bases between. CDR3 sequence: CASSDGRMSTDTQYF. CDR3 DNA: TGTGCCAGCAGTGATGGCCGGATGAGCACAGATACGCAGTATTTT.

In its sample, this clonotype was seen a few times. J is TRBJ2-7 and V is TRBV6-2 or TRBV6-3; D is tentatively TRBD1 or TRBD2 (5 bases each). The CDR3 totals 14 residues. Germline CDR1 MNHEY, CDR2 SVGEGT. V lost 8 bases to trimming and J lost 0 bases, with 14 bases between them. The CDR3, as DNA: TGTGCCAGCGTCGGTTGGGGGAGCTCCTACGAGCAGTACTTC. Protein sequence: CASVGWGSSYEQYF.

The rearrangement joins TRBV5-6 to TRBJ2-7; 7 bases align to TRBD2. Germline V gene sequence: CDR1 SGHDT, CDR2 YYEEEE. This CDR3 comprises 14 residues. V lost 0 bases, J lost 3 bases, and 3 bases stayed unmatched. CDR3 nucleotide sequence: TGTGCCAGCAGCTTGGGCCTAGCGGTCTACGAGCAGTACTTC. It translates to CASSLGLAVYEQYF.